A single sample gave rise to the 24 T cell receptor beta chains below, sequenced in a study of T cell repertoires in cytomegalovirus infection. TCRdb analysed the reads with MiXCR anew, one entry per CDR3 protein. The data show more than 95,000 distinct CDR3 sequences, 25% to 35% seen once. No antigen has been assigned to these receptors. Specimen: CD8+ T cells from cultured PBMCs, collected from culture after CMV antigen stimulation. These receptors were collected from a human donor in good health (CMV status not recorded). Some clones in this sample may be carry-over from other donors' samples.

The rearrangement links TRBV5-4 to TRBJ2-7; 7 bases are a match to TRBD1. The CDR3 has 14 amino acids. V trimming: 4 bases; J trimming: 5 bases; junction bases outside the gene matches: 9. Germline V gene sequence: CDR1 SGHNT, CDR2 YYREEE (reference sequence). The CDR3 DNA sequence: TGTGCCAGCAGCCCTAGCTCAGGGGGAGACGAGCAGTACTTC. It yields the protein CASSPSSGGDEQYF.

This chain links TRBV7-2 with TRBJ2-7; D may be TRBD1 or TRBD2 (5 bases each). Per germline, CDR1 SGHTA and CDR2 FQGNSA. V lost 8 bases to trimming and J lost 0 bases, with 11 bases between them. This CDR3 is built from 13 residues. The CDR3 region has the DNA TGTGCCAGCGCCCCAGGGAGCTCCTACGAGCAGTACTTC. This gives the protein CASAPGSSYEQYF. The full variable domain, in which reference TRBV7-2 and TRBJ2-7 provide the parts outside the CDR3, is GAGVSQSPSNKVTEKGKDVELRCDPISGHTALYWYRQSLGQGLEFLIYFQGNSAPDKSGLPSDRFSAERTGGSVSTLTIQRTQQEDSAVYLCASAPGSSYEQYFGPGTRLTVT.

There are a few counts of this clonotype. The chain couples TRBV19 to TRBJ1-1; no reliable D call. The ends were cut back, 1 base at V and 1 base at J, with 4 bases in the middle. The CDR3 is 13 amino acids. Germline CDR1 reads LNHDA; CDR2 reads SQIVND (reference sequence). CDR3 region: CASSIGRNTEAFF. The CDR3 DNA sequence: TGTGCCAGTAGTATAGGCAGGAACACTGAAGCTTTCTTT.

The chain has TRBV2 and TRBJ2-1; D may be TRBD2 (5 bases). Trimming shortened V by 7 bases and J by 0 bases, and 16 bases separated the two germline ends. The germline gives CDR1 SNHLY, CDR2 FYNNEI. The CDR3 length is 16 residues. CDR3 DNA: TGTGCCAGCAAGCCCCGGACCGGGATCTCCTACAATGAGCAGTTCTTC. It yields the protein CASKPRTGISYNEQFF.

This clonotype was counted a few times. The CDR3 nucleotides are TGCAGTGCTAGAGTTTCGGCCCAGAGAACAGATACGCAGTATTTT. This gives the protein CSARVSAQRTDTQYF. This sequence joins TRBV20-1 and TRBJ2-3; D is unclear. This CDR3 spans 15 amino acids. V lost 1 base and J 3 bases, leaving 14 bases between the germline ends. CDR1 is DFQATT, CDR2 SNEGSKA, per germline (reference sequence).

This rearrangement joins TRBV19 to TRBJ2-7, with TRBD2 matching over 9 bases. V was clipped by 6 bases and J by 2 bases; unmatched bases: 11. This CDR3 is 16 amino acids long. CDR1 and CDR2 (germline): LNHDA, SQIVND (reference sequence). The CDR3 sequence is CASRENSGGYPYEQYF. The CDR3 nucleotides are TGTGCCAGTAGGGAGAATAGCGGGGGCTATCCCTACGAGCAGTACTTC.

The genes are TRBV2 and TRBJ2-4; tentatively, D is TRBD1 (6 bases). V gave up 4 bases and J gave up 0 bases, with 13 bases separating them. The V gene's germline CDR1 is SNHLY and CDR2 FYNNEI. The CDR3 length is 16 residues. The CDR3 loop is CASSGMTGLAKNIQYF. The CDR3 DNA follows: TGTGCCAGCAGTGGCATGACAGGTCTAGCCAAAAACATTCAGTACTTC.

This sequence joins TRBV20-1 and TRBJ2-1; tentatively, D is TRBD1 or TRBD2 (6 bases each). Trimming left V 2 bases short and J 9 bases short, with 20 bases between. Germline CDR1 DFQATT, CDR2 SNEGSKA (reference sequence). This CDR3 contains 15 residues. The CDR3 region has the DNA TGCAGTGCTAGATCGGGGGCCTTGCTCCTGGGTGAGCAGTTCTTC. Its translation is CSARSGALLLGEQFF.

The chain joins TRBV6-2 or TRBV6-3 to TRBJ2-3; D not certain. Per the germline V gene, CDR1 is MNHEY and CDR2 is SVGEGT. V was trimmed by 2 bases and J by 1 base, leaving 7 bases between them. This CDR3 comprises 14 residues. The chain's CDR3 is CASSYASRTDTQYF. The CDR3 region has the DNA TGTGCCAGCAGTTACGCCTCTCGCACAGATACGCAGTATTTT.

This clonotype has a handful of counts. This chain uses TRBV12-3 or TRBV12-4 with TRBJ2-5, with 11 bases fitting TRBD2. V was clipped by 5 bases and J by 2 bases; unmatched bases: 13. The CDR3 extends over 18 amino acids. Here the CDR3 DNA reads TGTGCCAGCAGTAACCTAGCGGGGGGAAGGGGCATACAAGAGACCCAGTACTTC. Translating gives CASSNLAGGRGIQETQYF.

The gene calls are TRBV4-1 and TRBJ1-5, with 8 bases fitting TRBD1. CDR1 is MGHRA and CDR2 is YSYEKL in the germline V gene. Unmatched junction bases numbered 8, after V lost 2 bases and J lost 2 bases. This CDR3 is 17 amino acids long. The CDR3 spells CASSQSAGQGGNQPQHF. The CDR3 DNA reads as TGCGCCAGCAGCCAATCTGCCGGACAGGGAGGCAATCAGCCCCAGCATTTT.

This clonotype was observed a handful of times. The chain is built from TRBV6-5 and TRBJ1-5, with a weak D call TRBD1 (5 bases). The germline CDR1 and CDR2 sequences are MNHEY and SVGAGI. The length of the CDR3 is 14 residues. V shed 0 bases and J shed 3 bases, with 6 bases lying between them. The CDR3 nucleotides are TGTGCCAGCAGTTACTCAGGGGACAATCAGCCCCAGCATTTT. Translated, it gives CASSYSGDNQPQHF.

This clonotype was picked up a small number of times. In DNA form, the CDR3 reads TGTGCCAGCGCCCCCCAATACACAATTACCGGGGAGCTGTTTTTT. Its protein product is CASAPQYTITGELFF. The chain employs TRBV2 and TRBJ2-2; no definite D call. Germline loops: CDR1 SNHLY, CDR2 FYNNEI. V lost 8 bases and J lost 5, with 18 bases in between. This CDR3 region has 15 residues.

This clonotype was counted ten times or more. V and J are TRBV4-2 and TRBJ1-1, with TRBD1 matching over 10 bases. The CDR3 totals 16 residues. In germline, CDR1 is LGHNA, CDR2 YNFKEQ. Trimming at V came to 1 base and at J to 3 bases, leaving 5 bases not matched to a gene. Written as DNA, the CDR3 is TGTGCCAGCAGCCAAGCTATCGGGACAGGGGACACTGAAGCTTTCTTT. Its protein is CASSQAIGTGDTEAFF.

This clonotype was picked up many times. The chain combines TRBV7-2 with TRBJ1-1; D call uncertain. Trimming took off 6 bases at V and 2 bases at J, with 7 bases between the two ends. This CDR3 has 12 residues. Germline V gene lookup returns CDR1 SGHTA and CDR2 FQGNSA. Written as DNA, the CDR3 is TGTGCCAGCAGAGTTGGAAACACTGAAGCTTTCTTT. This gives the protein CASRVGNTEAFF.

Comments on this clonotype: A junction end diverges from the germline sequence, so it may reflect a read error. In DNA, the CDR3 is TGTGCCAGCAGTCACTCTCTCTGGCAGGGAGGAGAGACCCAGTACTTC. Its translation: CASSHSLWQGGETQYF. This chain uses TRBV6-6 with TRBJ2-5; D possibly corresponds to TRBD2 (6 bases). This CDR3 contains 16 residues. Germline V gene sequence: CDR1 MNHNY, CDR2 SVGAGI (reference sequence).

V gene TRBV7-8 combines with J gene TRBJ2-7, with 10 bases aligning to TRBD1. This CDR3 contains 14 residues. V was pared by 4 bases and J by 7 bases, with 7 bases of the junction left unmatched. In germline, CDR1 is SGHVS, CDR2 FQNEAQ. The CDR3 region has the DNA TGTGCCAGCAGCTCGTGGGGACAGGGGAGGGAGCAGTACTTC. Translated: CASSSWGQGREQYF.

There are many counts of this clonotype. This chain links TRBV7-6 with TRBJ2-1, with D possibly matching TRBD2 (5 bases). This CDR3 region has 18 residues. Germline CDR1 reads SGHVS; CDR2 reads FNYEAQ. Trimming removed 0 bases from V and 0 bases from J, with 15 bases in between. DNA for the CDR3: TGTGCCAGCAGCTTAGCTTCGGGCGGGCCGACCTCCTACAATGAGCAGTTCTTC. Translation: CASSLASGGPTSYNEQFF.

The genes are TRBV28 and TRBJ1-2; the D gene is possibly TRBD1 (6 bases). The CDR3 has 13 residues. Trimming removed 6 bases from V and 8 bases from J, with 16 bases in between. Germline V gene sequence: CDR1 MDHEN, CDR2 SYDVKM. The DNA for the CDR3 is TGTGCCAGCAGACTACAGGGTGGGAGAGGCTACACCTTC. Translation gives CASRLQGGRGYTF.

V is TRBV4-1 and J is TRBJ1-4, with D tentatively TRBD1 (5 bases). The V and J ends lost 4 bases and 4 bases respectively, with 19 bases between them. The CDR3 extends over 17 amino acids. Germline V gives CDR1 MGHRA, CDR2 YSYEKL. Here the CDR3 reads CASSPQQQTEHNEKLFF. The CDR3 bases are TGCGCCAGCAGCCCGCAACAGCAGACAGAACATAATGAAAAACTGTTTTTT.

The chain uses TRBV7-3 and TRBJ2-2; D gene ambiguous. CDR1 SGHTA and CDR2 FQGTGA come from the germline V gene. The CDR3 is 14 residues long. Trimming left V 3 bases short and J 4 bases short, with 9 bases between. The CDR3 DNA is TGTGCCAGCAGCTTCTCCGCGAGCACCGGGGAGCTGTTTTTT. It codes for CASSFSASTGELFF.

This rearrangement joins TRBV5-5 to TRBJ1-6; TRBD1 matches 7 bases. The V and J ends lost 4 bases and 0 bases, in that order; junction bases with no gene match: 7. The CDR3 runs to 17 residues. Per the germline V gene, CDR1 is SGHKS and CDR2 is YYEKEE (reference sequence). The CDR3 here is CASSQYRGSSYNSPLHF. CDR3 in DNA: TGTGCCAGCAGCCAGTACAGGGGAAGCTCCTATAATTCACCCCTCCACTTT.

This clonotype has at least ten counts. The gene calls are TRBV6-5 and TRBJ2-2; 12 bases agree with TRBD1. From germline, CDR1 is MNHEY and CDR2 SVGAGI. V was clipped by 7 bases and J by 2 bases; unmatched bases: 14. The CDR3 is 19 amino acids. The CDR3, as DNA: TGTGCCAGCACTACCGGGACAGGGGGCGGGATGATAAACACCGGGGAGCTGTTTTTT. Its protein is CASTTGTGGGMINTGELFF.

In this sample, this clonotype turned up a few times. This sequence joins TRBV7-4 and TRBJ2-7; TRBD2 might be the D (6 bases). The CDR3 loop spans 12 amino acids. The V end lost 6 bases, the J end lost 6 bases, and 12 bases lay between the germline ends. CDR1 is SGHVT and CDR2 is SQSDAQ in the germline V gene. The DNA of the CDR3 is TGTGCCAGCAGTCTCAACGGGGGCGAGCAGTACTTC. It codes for CASSLNGGEQYF.